Shown below are 23 T cell receptor beta chains from a single sample sequenced in a study of neurological immune-mediated disorders. One entry per CDR3 protein, called by TCRdb with MiXCR from the 5' RACE reads. The table records 65,000 to 75,000 distinct CDR3 sequences, roughly 4.4% of them present only once. The sample taken for sequencing was PBMCs. These receptor sequences come from a woman in her sixties or seventies with multiple sclerosis.

This clonotype was picked up many times. The chain combines TRBV7-9 with TRBJ1-6; 8 positions agree with TRBD1. CDR1 and CDR2 from the germline V gene are SEHNR and FQNEAQ (reference sequence). This CDR3 is built from 15 residues. V lost 4 bases, J lost 5 bases, and 4 bases stayed unmatched. The CDR3 region has the DNA TGTGCCAGCAGCTCCAGGACAGGGAATAATTCACCCCTCCACTTT. Translated, it gives CASSSRTGNNSPLHF.

The chain uses TRBV5-5 and TRBJ2-1; TRBD2 agrees at 8 bases. CDR1 is SGHKS and CDR2 is YYEKEE in the germline V gene (reference sequence). This CDR3 is built from 16 residues. The J segment lost 7 bases and the V segment lost 4 bases, leaving 13 bases of the junction unmatched. The CDR3 spells CASSLGLVGGWNEQFF. The CDR3 DNA reads TGTGCCAGCAGCCTGGGACTAGTGGGAGGATGGAATGAGCAGTTCTTC.

This clonotype was seen only a few times. The chain links TRBV3-1 to TRBJ1-2, with D possibly matching TRBD1 (6 bases). V lost 6 bases to trimming and J lost 7 bases, with 12 bases between them. From germline, CDR1 is LGHDT and CDR2 YNNKEL (reference sequence). The CDR3 has 12 residues. CDR3 sequence: CASSRTDGGYTF. The CDR3 DNA follows: TGTGCCAGCAGTCGGACAGACGGTGGCTACACCTTC.

This clonotype was picked up many times. The rearrangement uses TRBV12-3 or TRBV12-4 and TRBJ2-7, with TRBD1 as a possible D gene (6 bases). Trimming stripped 5 bases from V and 6 bases from J, with 8 bases between. The CDR3 extends over 11 amino acids. In DNA form, the CDR3 reads TGTGCCAGCAGTGGGACATTCGAGCAGTACTTC. It yields the protein CASSGTFEQYF.

This clonotype appeared many times. The chain employs TRBV7-2 and TRBJ1-5; D remains ambiguous. Trimming shortened V by 2 bases and J by 7 bases, and 18 bases separated the two germline ends. Germline CDR1 reads SGHTA; CDR2 reads FQGNSA. This CDR3 spans 16 amino acids. The CDR3 sequence is CASSLTGIRAKQPQHF. The CDR3 region has the DNA TGTGCCAGCAGCTTAACCGGGATTAGGGCCAAGCAGCCCCAGCATTTT. Drawing the rest from reference TRBV7-2 and TRBJ1-5, the complete variable domain is GAGVSQSPSNKVTEKGKDVELRCDPISGHTALYWYRQSLGQGLEFLIYFQGNSAPDKSGLPSDRFSAERTGGSVSTLTIQRTQQEDSAVYLCASSLTGIRAKQPQHFGDGTRLSIL.

Many counts were recorded for this clonotype. This chain connects TRBV7-8 to TRBJ2-7; D not certain. The V end lost 3 bases, the J end lost 2 bases, and 8 bases lay between the germline ends. Germline CDR1 SGHVS, CDR2 FQNEAQ. The length of the CDR3 is 13 residues. The CDR3 sequence is CASSFGGTYEQYF. The DNA for the CDR3 is TGTGCCAGCAGCTTTGGTGGTACCTACGAGCAGTACTTC.

Of note for this clonotype: A much larger clone differs by one base, so this may be a read error. This rearrangement joins TRBV2 to TRBJ2-5; TRBD2 aligns across 9 bases. The V gene end was trimmed by 5 bases and the J gene end by 4 bases; junction bases not matched to a gene: 11. Germline assignment: CDR1 SNHLY and CDR2 FYNNEI. The CDR3 extends over 16 amino acids. The CDR3 region has the DNA TGTGCCAGCAGTTTACAGGGACTAGCAATAGTAGAGACCCAGTACTTC. Its translation: CASSLQGLAIVETQYF.

Many counts were recorded for this clonotype. The rearrangement uses TRBV15 and TRBJ1-2; D perhaps matches TRBD1 (5 bases). CDR1 and CDR2 (germline): LNHNV, YYDKDF (reference sequence). Trimming stripped 5 bases from V and 5 bases from J, with 12 bases between. The CDR3 is made up of 13 amino acids. CDR3 sequence reads: CATSPGGPYGYTF. The CDR3 DNA is TGTGCCACCAGCCCGGGGGGACCATATGGCTACACCTTC.

This clonotype appeared many times. This chain joins TRBV6-5 and TRBJ2-7, with 9 bases aligning to TRBD2. This CDR3 comprises 15 residues. V lost 2 bases and J lost 1; bases outside the gene matches: 3. Germline values: CDR1 MNHEY, CDR2 SVGAGI. The CDR3 protein is CASSYQREVSYEQYF. The CDR3 DNA follows: TGTGCCAGCAGTTACCAGCGGGAGGTTTCCTACGAGCAGTACTTC.

This clonotype was counted at least ten times. V and J are TRBV9 and TRBJ1-6; maybe TRBD1 (5 bases). Trimming pared 0 bases from V and 7 bases from J, leaving 5 bases between. The CDR3 spans 13 residues. Germline values: CDR1 SGDLS, CDR2 YYNGEE. CDR3: CASSVEGNSPLHF. CDR3 nucleotides: TGTGCCAGCAGCGTAGAGGGGAATTCACCCCTCCACTTT. Full variable domain (outside the CDR3, taken from reference TRBV9 and TRBJ1-6): DSGVTQTPKHLITATGQRVTLRCSPRSGDLSVYWYQQSLDQGLQFLIQYYNGEERAKGNILERFSAQQFPDLHSELNLSSLELGDSALYFCASSVEGNSPLHFGNGTRLTVT.

At least ten counts were recorded for this clonotype. CDR3: CASSHGAGGAFF. The CDR3, as DNA: TGTGCCAGCAGTCACGGGGCCGGCGGGGCTTTCTTT. This chain joins TRBV6-5 and TRBJ1-1, with D possibly TRBD1 on 5 matching bases. In germline, CDR1 is MNHEY, CDR2 SVGAGI. This CDR3 is built from 12 residues. With 5 bases removed from V and 11 bases from J, the gap between germline ends came to 15 bases.

This clonotype was picked up many times. The chain links TRBV7-3 to TRBJ1-2, with a possible D match to TRBD1 (5 bases). CDR1 is SGHTA, CDR2 FQGTGA, per germline. V dropped 5 bases and J dropped 8 bases, with 18 bases sitting between them. The CDR3 spans 14 residues. The CDR3 sequence: CASSVGAKVVGYTF. The CDR3 region has the DNA TGTGCCAGCAGCGTTGGGGCTAAGGTCGTCGGCTACACCTTC. Looking up the rest from reference TRBV7-3 and TRBJ1-2 gives the full variable domain: GAGVSQTPSNKVTEKGKYVELRCDPISGHTALYWYRQSLGQGPEFLIYFQGTGAADDSGLPNDRFFAVRPEGSVSTLKIQRTERGDSAVYLCASSVGAKVVGYTFGSGTRLTVV.

The V call is TRBV15, the J call TRBJ1-1, with unresolved D. V shed 4 bases and J shed 0 bases, with 6 bases lying between them. Looked up from germline, CDR1 is LNHNV and CDR2 is YYDKDF (reference sequence). The CDR3 covers 13 residues. CDR3 residues: CATSNGVNTEAFF. The CDR3 DNA sequence: TGTGCCACCAGCAACGGGGTGAACACTGAAGCTTTCTTT.

The chain joins TRBV6-1 to TRBJ2-1, with 9 bases lining up with TRBD2. The germline V gene has CDR1 MNHNS and CDR2 SASEGT. J gave up 4 bases and V 6 bases, and 4 bases lay outside the gene matches. The CDR3 is made up of 14 amino acids. In DNA form, the CDR3 reads TGTGCCAGCAGGGGACTAGCAGGTTACAATGAGCAGTTCTTC. Its translation is CASRGLAGYNEQFF.

This clonotype was observed many times. The genes are TRBV5-1 and TRBJ2-1; possibly TRBD2 for D (5 bases). CDR3 size: 14 residues. Germline V gene lookup returns CDR1 SGHRS and CDR2 YFSETQ. The V gene lost 5 bases and the J gene lost 2 bases, with 11 bases spanning the gap. CDR3 sequence reads: CASSAGQTYNEQFF. In DNA, the CDR3 is TGCGCCAGCAGTGCGGGCCAAACCTACAATGAGCAGTTCTTC.

The chain employs TRBV7-2 and TRBJ2-1; 8 nucleotides match TRBD1. The length of the CDR3 is 14 residues. J lost 7 bases, V lost 5 bases, and 7 bases had no gene match. Germline assignment: CDR1 SGHTA and CDR2 FQGNSA. This CDR3 reads CASSARTGWNEQFF. Here the CDR3 DNA reads TGTGCCAGCAGCGCGCGGACAGGGTGGAATGAGCAGTTCTTC.

This clonotype has ten or more counts. This rearrangement joins TRBV5-1 to TRBJ2-1; 7 positions match TRBD1. The CDR3 has 14 amino acids. CDR1 is SGHRS and CDR2 is YFSETQ in the germline V gene. The J segment lost 7 bases and the V segment lost 4 bases, leaving 8 bases of the junction unmatched. The CDR3 DNA reads TGCGCCAGCAGCACGGGACAGCACGCAAATGAGCAGTTCTTC. This gives the protein CASSTGQHANEQFF.

This clonotype showed up just a few times. This chain joins TRBV4-2 and TRBJ1-1; D possibly corresponds to TRBD1 (5 bases). CDR1 is LGHNA and CDR2 is YNFKEQ in the germline V gene. Between the trimmed V and J ends, which lost 1 base and 5 bases, there was a span of 11 bases. This CDR3 contains 14 residues. Written as DNA, the CDR3 is TGTGCCAGCAGCCAAGTCCTGGGGGAGACTGAAGCTTTCTTT. Translated: CASSQVLGETEAFF.

This clonotype came up many times. The chain carries TRBV3-1 and TRBJ2-1, with 10 positions matching TRBD2. CDR1 is LGHDT and CDR2 is YNNKEL in the germline V gene (reference sequence). Trimming cost V 3 bases and J 3 bases; bases outside gene matches: 2. There are 15 residues in the CDR3. The CDR3 DNA is TGTGCCAGCAGCCAGCGGACTAGCGGCTACAATGAGCAGTTCTTC. Translation gives CASSQRTSGYNEQFF.

This clonotype came up many times. V gene TRBV12-3 or TRBV12-4 combines with J gene TRBJ2-1; 7 bases are a match to TRBD2. The J segment lost 6 bases and the V segment lost 5 bases, leaving 7 bases of the junction unmatched. The CDR3 is 14 amino acids. CDR3 bases: TGTGCCAGCAGTCCGTGGGGGGGGGGCAATGAGCAGTTCTTC. Translating gives CASSPWGGGNEQFF.

This clonotype has a count of ten or more. The rearrangement links TRBV7-7 to TRBJ2-5; possible D gene TRBD1, 6 bases. CDR1 and CDR2 (germline): SSHAT, FNYEAQ (reference sequence). Between the trimmed V and J ends, which lost 5 bases and 0 bases, there was a span of 7 bases. The CDR3 is 13 residues long. CDR3 sequence (DNA): TGTGCCAGCAGCACAGGGTACCAAGAGACCCAGTACTTC. It yields the protein CASSTGYQETQYF.

In its sample, this clonotype was seen many times. The chain combines TRBV3-1 with TRBJ2-2; D gene ambiguous. This CDR3 has 14 residues. CDR1 and CDR2 from the germline V gene are LGHDT and YNNKEL (reference sequence). With 8 bases removed from V and 1 base from J, the gap between germline ends came to 11 bases. CDR3 coding DNA: TGTGCCAGCTCTGACGGTCGGAACACCGGGGAGCTGTTTTTT. Residues: CASSDGRNTGELFF.

This clonotype has a count of ten or more. This sequence joins TRBV5-1 and TRBJ2-1; 9 nucleotides line up with TRBD2. The CDR3 loop spans 14 amino acids. Germline lookup yields CDR1 SGHRS and CDR2 YFSETQ. V was clipped by 3 bases and J by 9 bases; unmatched bases: 7. CDR3 in DNA: TGCGCCAGCAGCTATGGTAGCGGGAGTACTGAGCAGTTCTTC. Its protein product is CASSYGSGSTEQFF.